This record covers a single T cell receptor beta chain. V lost 2 bases and J lost 9, with 17 bases in between. CDR1 and CDR2 (germline): KGHSH, LQKENI. The CDR3 contains 15 residues. The data derive from a study of siplizumab effects on memory and regulatory T cells. The assay was immunoSEQ multiplex PCR, and TCRdb's table has in-frame clones only and misses some. The table shows approximately 100,000 clones, with less than 95% occurring only once. The TCR originated in a human donor in good health. Sequencing was done on a sample of Tregs sorted from blood. V and J are TRBV18 and TRBJ1-5, with D perhaps matching TRBD1 (6 bases). In nucleotides, the CDR3 is TGTGCCAGCTCACCAGACTGGACAGATTATCGGCCCCAGCATTTT. It yields the protein CASSPDWTDYRPQHF.